This TCR beta chain stems from a study of T cells expressing NK-cell markers. Findings of the study overall: Researchers report these clonotypes also headed the CD3+CD56-NKG2C+ fraction in several donors.

Regarding this clonotype: As yet, its antigen is unknown.

TCRdb re-called the 5' RACE reads; every CDR3 protein appears as one record, without DNA. Its listing shows a few hundred thousand distinct CDR3 sequences. The CDR3 covers 20 residues. In germline, CDR1 is MNHEY, CDR2 SMNVEV (reference sequence). This sequence joins TRBV27 and TRBJ2-1; there is no DNA to check the TCRdb D call of TRBD2. This TCR was sampled from a man younger than 30 in good health. The specimen was blood T cells: a sorted CD56 or NKG2C T cell subset, CD4+ or CD8+ T cells, or bulk PBMC T cells (not recorded which). The CDR3 region is CASSPRVSGSPRQRGNEQFF.